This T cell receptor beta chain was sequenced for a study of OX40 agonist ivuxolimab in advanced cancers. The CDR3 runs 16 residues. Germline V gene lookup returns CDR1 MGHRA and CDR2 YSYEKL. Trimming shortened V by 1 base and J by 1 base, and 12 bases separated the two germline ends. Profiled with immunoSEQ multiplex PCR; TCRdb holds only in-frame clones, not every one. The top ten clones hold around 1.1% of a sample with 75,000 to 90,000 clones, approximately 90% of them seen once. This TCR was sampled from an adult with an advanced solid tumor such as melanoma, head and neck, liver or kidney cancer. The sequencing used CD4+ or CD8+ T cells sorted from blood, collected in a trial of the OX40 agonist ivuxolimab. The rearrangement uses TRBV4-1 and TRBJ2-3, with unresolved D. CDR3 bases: TGCGCCAGCAGCCAAGGAGACAAACGACGCACAGATACGCAGTATTTT. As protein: CASSQGDKRRTDTQYF.